Listed below are T cell receptor beta chains from one sample, sequenced in a study of glioma-infiltrating T cells after dendritic cell vaccination. Sequencing was performed with immunoSEQ multiplex PCR; in TCRdb, only in-frame clones are kept and a portion is missing. The table lists approximately 62,000 clones, approximately 86% of them singletons, with approximately 10% in the top ten. Sequences were derived from blood, sampled after dendritic cell vaccination. The receptors here all came from a human donor with glioblastoma. Each CDR3 is given with its conserved first and last residue. D genes are given only for firm matches. Clone size is not always given. Where it is, it says once, few, many or a class for expanded clones.

CASSVAGLAGVKDTQYF | TGTGCCAGCAGCGTAGCTGGGCTAGCGGGAGTTAAAGATACGCAGTATTTT | TRBD2 | TRBJ2-3 | TRBV9 | -
CASSLVAWRGGEQFF | TGTGCCAGCAGCTTGGTTGCTTGGAGGGGCGGTGAGCAGTTCTTC | - | TRBJ2-1 | TRBV5-6 | -
CASSTQGAGQPQHF | TGTGCCAGTAGTACTCAGGGGGCTGGTCAGCCCCAGCATTTT | TRBD1 | TRBJ1-5 | TRBV19 | -
CASSRSMGLLSYEQYF | TGTGCCAGCAGTCGGTCGATGGGCCTCCTCTCCTACGAGCAGTACTTC | - | TRBJ2-7 | TRBV27 | few
CASSEIAGVYNEQFF | TGTGCCAGCAGTGAAATAGCGGGGGTATACAATGAGCAGTTCTTC | TRBD2 | TRBJ2-1 | TRBV2 | -
CASSLTDISGANVLTF | TGTGCCAGCAGCCTCACAGATATCTCTGGGGCCAACGTCCTGACTTTC | - | TRBJ2-6 | TRBV5-8 | -
CASRTFNRRETEAFF | TGTGCCAGCAGGACCTTTAACAGGAGGGAAACTGAAGCTTTCTTT | - | TRBJ1-1 | TRBV11-2 | -
CASSHRGRETQYF | TGTGCCAGCAGTCACAGGGGTAGGGAGACCCAGTACTTC | TRBD1 | TRBJ2-5 | TRBV6-5 | few
CASSLPLRNEQFF | TGTGCCAGCAGCTTGCCGTTGCGCAATGAGCAGTTCTTC | - | TRBJ2-1 | TRBV5-4 | -
CASSLSASRGWGYTF | TGTGCCAGCAGTTTATCCGCGAGCAGGGGCTGGGGCTACACCTTC | - | TRBJ1-2 | TRBV27 | once
CSANQQGAPFF | TGCAGTGCTAATCAACAGGGGGCACCGTTCTTC | TRBD1 | TRBJ2-1 | TRBV20-1 | -
CASSFAGASTDTQYF | TGTGCCAGCAGCTTCGCGGGTGCTAGCACAGATACGCAGTATTTT | - | TRBJ2-3 | TRBV7-2 | -
CASSPGQGKTSYEQYF | TGTGCCAGCAGCCCCGGCCAGGGGAAAACCTCCTACGAGCAGTACTTC | - | TRBJ2-7 | TRBV11-3 | -
CASSPFDRLPQPQHF | TGTGCCAGCAGCCCTTTCGACAGGCTCCCTCAGCCCCAGCATTTT | - | TRBJ1-5 | TRBV6-1 | -
CATSRQNGQLRGGIQYF | TGTGCCACCAGCAGACAAAACGGACAGTTGAGGGGGGGCATTCAGTACTTC | - | TRBJ2-4 | TRBV15 | once
CASAVTGGRGTEAFF | TGTGCCAGTGCGGTTACAGGGGGCAGGGGCACTGAAGCTTTCTTT | TRBD1 | TRBJ1-1 | TRBV19 | -
CASLRGEGRIEQFF | TGTGCCAGCCTACGGGGCGAGGGGAGGATTGAGCAGTTCTTC | - | TRBJ2-1 | TRBV2 | -
CASNPGQVYCTF | TGTGCCAGCAACCCGGGACAGGTTTATTGCACCTTC | TRBD1 | TRBJ1-2 | TRBV2 | -
CASQYGGQGQVNEKLFF | TGTGCCAGCCAATACGGAGGACAGGGTCAGGTTAATGAAAAACTGTTTTTT | TRBD1 | TRBJ1-4 | TRBV4-2 | -
CASSTWTDSGNTIYF | TGTGCCAGCAGCACCTGGACAGATAGTGGAAACACCATATATTTT | - | TRBJ1-3 | TRBV11-1 | few
CASSLAGTGSGEQYF | TGTGCCAGCAGCTTAGCCGGGACAGGGTCTGGTGAGCAGTACTTC | TRBD1 | TRBJ2-7 | TRBV7-2 | -
CASSSRQDTEAFF | TGTGCCAGCAGTTCCCGACAGGACACTGAAGCTTTCTTT | - | TRBJ1-1 | TRBV27 | medium-sized
CASSPGQRQETQYF | TGTGCCAGCAGCCCGGGACAGCGTCAAGAGACCCAGTACTTC | TRBD1 | TRBJ2-5 | TRBV14 | once
CASWGGQGVHEQYF | TGTGCCAGTTGGGGTGGACAGGGAGTCCACGAGCAGTACTTC | TRBD1 | TRBJ2-7 | TRBV6-5 | -
CASSLISGGGTYEQYF | TGTGCCAGCAGCCTAATTTCAGGGGGCGGGACCTACGAGCAGTACTTC | TRBD1 | TRBJ2-7 | TRBV7-2 | -
CASSLDTNTEAFF | TGCGCCAGCAGCTTGGACACGAACACTGAAGCTTTCTTT | - | TRBJ1-1 | TRBV5-1 | -
CASNPGDRDGGYTF | TGTGCCAGCAACCCAGGGGACAGGGATGGTGGCTACACCTTC | TRBD1 | TRBJ1-2 | TRBV7-2 | -
CASSYGLSSSYEQYF | TGCGCCAGCAGCTACGGACTAAGTAGCTCCTACGAGCAGTACTTC | - | TRBJ2-7 | TRBV4-1 | -
CASSQSPGTGLNTEAFF | TGTGCCAGCAGCCAAAGTCCCGGGACAGGATTGAACACTGAAGCTTTCTTT | TRBD1 | TRBJ1-1 | TRBV5-8 | -
CASSPNVRGWDTEAFF | TGTGCCAGCAGCCCGAATGTCAGGGGGTGGGACACTGAAGCTTTCTTT | TRBD1 | TRBJ1-1 | TRBV11-2 | -
CSVEERTGGREKLFF | TGCAGCGTTGAAGAACGAACAGGGGGCCGTGAAAAACTGTTTTTT | TRBD1 | TRBJ1-4 | TRBV29-1 | once
CASSLNMGTVNSPLHF | TGCGCCAGCAGCTTGAATATGGGGACAGTGAATTCCCCCCTCCACTTT | TRBD1 | TRBJ1-6 | TRBV5-1 | -
CASSPSVSYEQYF | TGTGCCAGCTCACCGTCAGTCTCCTACGAGCAGTACTTC | - | TRBJ2-7 | TRBV18 | -
CASTREVGGLAAYTGELFF | TGTGCCAGTACCCGAGAGGTAGGAGGGCTAGCGGCGTACACCGGGGAGCTGTTTTTT | TRBD2 | TRBJ2-2 | TRBV19 | -
CASSLGTGSVEQYF | TGTGCCAGCAGTCTGGGAACAGGGTCCGTCGAGCAGTACTTC | - | TRBJ2-7 | TRBV28 | -
CASGVSGLKNIQYF | TGTGCTAGTGGAGTCTCCGGACTAAAAAACATTCAGTACTTC | - | TRBJ2-4 | TRBV12-5 | -
CASGLALLSEAFF | TGTGCTAGTGGTTTGGCCCTCTTGTCTGAAGCTTTCTTT | - | TRBJ1-1 | TRBV12-5 | -
CASSFRDRSRAGANVLTF | TGTGCCAGCAGCTTCCGGGACAGGTCCCGCGCTGGGGCCAACGTCCTGACTTTC | TRBD1 | TRBJ2-6 | TRBV9 | -
CASSPNYSEQQFF | TGTGCCAGCAGCCCAAACTACTCGGAGCAGCAGTTCTTC | - | TRBJ2-1 | TRBV7-2 | -
CASSYASYEQYF | TGTGCCAGCAGCTACGCTAGCTACGAGCAGTACTTC | - | TRBJ2-7 | TRBV7-2 | -
CASSAGTGGDIQYF | TGTGCCAGTAGTGCCGGGACAGGGGGGGACATTCAGTACTTC | TRBD1 | TRBJ2-4 | TRBV19 | -
CASSHTNSGNTIYF | TGTGCCAGCAGCCATACTAACTCTGGAAACACCATATATTTT | - | TRBJ1-3 | TRBV9 | -
CASSPPGQRLKAFF | TGTGCCAGCAGCCCCCCGGGACAGAGACTAAAAGCTTTCTTT | TRBD1 | TRBJ1-1 | TRBV14 | -
CASTRPGGSTEAFF | TGTGCCAGCACCCGTCCTGGCGGAAGCACTGAAGCTTTCTTT | - | TRBJ1-1 | TRBV9 | -
CATTRDSYNEQFF | TGTGCCACCACTAGGGACTCCTACAATGAGCAGTTCTTC | - | TRBJ2-1 | TRBV6-5 | -
CASRLGLAYEQYF | TGTGCCAGCAGGCTGGGACTAGCCTACGAGCAGTACTTC | TRBD2 | TRBJ2-7 | TRBV27 | -